The source of this T cell receptor (beta chain) is a study of shared T cell receptors in the human thymus. This CDR3 contains 12 residues. Trimming removed 4 bases from V and 4 bases from J, with 9 bases in between. Germline lookup yields CDR1 SGHTS and CDR2 YDEGEE. Measured with immunoSEQ multiplex PCR; TCRdb has only the in-frame clones, and not every one. The sample consists of 550,000 to 800,000 clones, approximately 83% of them appearing once. These sequences were also reported in another study, on human thymus T cells. That report adds: Healthy Finnish infants having corrective surgery for congenital heart defects served as donors. Surgeons resected thymus tissue during corrective heart surgery. V and J genes seemed to be used with bias in thymic and blood repertoires. Thymic repertoires from unrelated individuals overlapped highly, related research reported.

The sequence derives from a girl less than two years old with a congenital heart defect. The sequenced sample consisted of thymocytes. The rearrangement uses TRBV5-8 and TRBJ2-7, with a possible D match to TRBD1 (6 bases). CDR3: CASSRGGYEQYF. The CDR3 coding sequence is TGTGCCAGCAGCCGAGGGGGTTACGAGCAGTACTTC.